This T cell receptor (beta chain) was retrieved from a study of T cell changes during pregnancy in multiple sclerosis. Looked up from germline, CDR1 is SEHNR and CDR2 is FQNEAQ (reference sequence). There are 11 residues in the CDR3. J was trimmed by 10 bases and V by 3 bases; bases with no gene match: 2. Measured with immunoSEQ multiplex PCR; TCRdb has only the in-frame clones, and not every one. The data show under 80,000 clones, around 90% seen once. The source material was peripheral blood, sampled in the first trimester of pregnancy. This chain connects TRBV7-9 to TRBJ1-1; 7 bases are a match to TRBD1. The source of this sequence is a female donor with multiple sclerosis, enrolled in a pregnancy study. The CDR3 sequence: CASSFGQVAFF. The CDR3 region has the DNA TGTGCCAGCAGCTTTGGACAGGTAGCTTTCTTT.